The clone carrying this T cell receptor beta chain was observed a handful of times. Its antigen remains unknown. The sample originates from a study of response to subunit inactivated influenza vaccine. Study-level findings and limits: The authors proposed limited new T cell recruitment per seasonal influenza vaccination.

TCRdb recomputed calls from the RT-PCR reads with MiXCR, one row per CDR3 protein. Here the sample spans approximately 530,000 distinct CDR3 sequences, roughly 7.6% being singletons. From germline, CDR1 is KGHSH and CDR2 LQKENI. The CDR3 contains 16 residues. With V trimmed by 4 bases and J by 2 bases, 5 bases remained unmatched. The V gene is TRBV18, the J gene TRBJ2-1; 10 bases map to TRBD2. Sequencing used PBMCs from blood, obtained about 23 months after vaccination. The TCR comes from a man between 50 and 75 years old who received an inactivated influenza vaccine. CDR3 protein: CASSLLSGRAYNEQFF. The CDR3 DNA reads TGTGCCAGCTCACTCCTAAGCGGGAGGGCCTACAATGAGCAGTTCTTC.